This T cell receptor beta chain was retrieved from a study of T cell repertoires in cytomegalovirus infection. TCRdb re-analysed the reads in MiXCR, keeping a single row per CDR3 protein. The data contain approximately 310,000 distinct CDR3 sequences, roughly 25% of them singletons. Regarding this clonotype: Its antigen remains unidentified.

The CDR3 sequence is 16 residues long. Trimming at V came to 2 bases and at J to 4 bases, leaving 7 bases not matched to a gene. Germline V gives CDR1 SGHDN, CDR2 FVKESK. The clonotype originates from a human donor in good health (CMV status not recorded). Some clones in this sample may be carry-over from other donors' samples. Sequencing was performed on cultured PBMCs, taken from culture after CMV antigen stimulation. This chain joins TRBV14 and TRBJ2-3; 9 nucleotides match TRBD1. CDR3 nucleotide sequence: TGTGCCAGCAGCCAAACCCCGGGACAGGGCTCAGATACGCAGTATTTT. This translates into CASSQTPGQGSDTQYF.